One and the same sample provided the 7 T cell receptor beta chains below, sequenced in a study of blood T cell repertoires in COVID-19. Using immunoSEQ multiplex PCR, the repertoire was profiled, and TCRdb retains in-frame clones only, with some absent. The table has some 250,000 clones, 81% seen once; the top ten hold 7.5%. The sequenced material came from peripheral blood. The receptors were gathered from an elderly woman with COVID-19, enrolled during active disease.

The V and J genes are TRBV5-1 and TRBJ2-3; 9 nucleotides match TRBD2. This CDR3 has 14 residues. CDR1 is SGHRS, CDR2 YFSETQ, per germline. The V gene end was trimmed by 7 bases and the J gene end by 2 bases; junction bases not matched to a gene: 5. Here the CDR3 reads CASGRLAATDTQYF. The CDR3 DNA reads TGCGCCAGCGGGCGACTAGCGGCCACAGATACGCAGTATTTT.

The V gene is TRBV7-8, the J gene TRBJ2-1, with a tentative D call TRBD2 (7 bases). Between the trimmed V and J ends, which lost 1 base and 5 bases, there was a span of 12 bases. Germline CDR1 and CDR2: SGHVS and FQNEAQ. This CDR3 is built from 15 residues. CDR3 DNA: TGTGCCAGCAGCTTAGAGAGGGGGAGGGACAATGAGCAGTTCTTC. Translation: CASSLERGRDNEQFF.

V gene TRBV2 combines with J gene TRBJ1-5, with TRBD1 as a possible D gene (6 bases). Germline values: CDR1 SNHLY, CDR2 FYNNEI. This CDR3 comprises 15 residues. V dropped 5 bases and J dropped 3 bases, with 14 bases sitting between them. The CDR3 region is CASSPQGVLNQPQHF. The CDR3 DNA reads TGTGCCAGCAGTCCACAGGGAGTACTCAATCAGCCCCAGCATTTT. Complete variable domain (other parts from reference TRBV2 and TRBJ1-5): EPEVTQTPSHQVTQMGQEVILRCVPISNHLYFYWYRQILGQKVEFLVSFYNNEISEKSEIFDDQFSVERPDGSNFTLKIRSTKLEDSAMYFCASSPQGVLNQPQHFGDGTRLSIL.

The chain uses TRBV28 and TRBJ1-6, with D unresolved. The CDR3 is 12 residues long. Trimming pared 8 bases from V and 10 bases from J, leaving 12 bases between. CDR1 is MDHEN and CDR2 is SYDVKM in the germline V gene. CDR3 region: CASRSEGSPLHF. The CDR3 nucleotides read TGTGCCAGCCGGTCGGAGGGATCACCCCTCCACTTT. Based on the CDR3 plus reference TRBV28 and TRBJ1-6, the full variable domain is DVKVTQSSRYLVKRTGEKVFLECVQDMDHENMFWYRQDPGLGLRLIYFSYDVKMKEKGDIPEGYSVSREKKERFSLILESASTNQTSMYLCASRSEGSPLHFGNGTRLTVT.

A few counts support this clone. This chain connects TRBV3-1 (or the pseudogene TRBV3-2) to TRBJ1-2, with TRBD1 as a possible D gene (5 bases). The germline V gene encodes CDR1 LGHDT and CDR2 YNNKEL (reference sequence). CDR3 size: 15 residues. V was shortened by 3 bases and J by 4 bases, with 15 bases between the two germline ends. The DNA of the CDR3 is TGTGCCAGCAGCCATACAGGAACAAAGTCCTATGGCTACACCTTC. Translated: CASSHTGTKSYGYTF.

V is TRBV7-3 and J is TRBJ2-7; TRBD1 aligns across 7 bases. After removal of 5 bases from V and 0 bases from J, the junction contained 4 bases not matched to a gene. CDR3 size: 14 residues. Per the germline V gene, CDR1 is SGHTA and CDR2 is FQGTGA. CDR3 in DNA: TGTGCCAGCAGCGCGACAGGGAGCTCCTACGAGCAGTACTTC. Translation: CASSATGSSYEQYF.

This chain connects TRBV6-2 or TRBV6-3 to TRBJ2-1; 10 bases match TRBD2. Trimming at V came to 5 bases and at J to 7 bases, leaving 5 bases not matched to a gene. CDR1 MNHEY and CDR2 SVGEGT come from the germline V gene. This CDR3 has 14 amino acids. Here the CDR3 DNA reads TGTGCCAGCAGTCTAGCGGGAGTGGGGAATGAGCAGTTCTTC. Translating it yields CASSLAGVGNEQFF.